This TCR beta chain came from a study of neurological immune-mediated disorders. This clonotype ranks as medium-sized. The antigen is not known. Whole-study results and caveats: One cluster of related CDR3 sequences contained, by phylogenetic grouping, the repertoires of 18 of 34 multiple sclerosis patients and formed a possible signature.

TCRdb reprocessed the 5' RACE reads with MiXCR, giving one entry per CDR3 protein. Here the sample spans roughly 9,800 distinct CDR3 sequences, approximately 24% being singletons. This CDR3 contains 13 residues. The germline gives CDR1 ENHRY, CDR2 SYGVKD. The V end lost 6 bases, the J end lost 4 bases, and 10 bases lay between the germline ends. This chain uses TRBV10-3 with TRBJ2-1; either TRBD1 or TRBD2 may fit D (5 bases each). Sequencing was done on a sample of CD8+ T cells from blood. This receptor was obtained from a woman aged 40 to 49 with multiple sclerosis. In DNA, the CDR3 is TGTGCCATCAGGAGGGGATTATACAATGAGCAGTTCTTC. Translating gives CAIRRGLYNEQFF.